This is a list of T cell receptor beta chains from one sample in a study of T cell responses to AZD1222 COVID-19 vaccine. Using immunoSEQ multiplex PCR, the repertoire was profiled, and TCRdb retains in-frame clones only, with some absent. The table records under 150,000 clones, 90% of them present only once. The sample consisted of peripheral blood, taken on day 0 of AZD1222 vaccination. The origin of the receptors is an adult in good health. CDR3s include the opening cysteine and the closing phenylalanine or tryptophan. A D gene is named only where the DNA matches it firmly.

CASSSVGAGGQPQHF,-,TRBJ1-5,TRBV28
CASSDTDTQYF,-,TRBJ2-3,TRBV7-9
CASSLKGQGANIYEQYF,TRBD1,TRBJ2-7,TRBV7-9
CASSTDRLTEAFF,TRBD1,TRBJ1-1,TRBV6-6
CASSLVGPSGENTEAFF,-,TRBJ1-1,TRBV7-2
CASSVEQTNSPLHF,-,TRBJ1-6,TRBV9
CATRQGGVADTQYF,TRBD1,TRBJ2-3,TRBV19
CASSTQGAGNTEAFF,TRBD1,TRBJ1-1,TRBV5-4
CASSSLPSGNTEAFF,-,TRBJ1-1,TRBV18
CATSDLGGRGNTGELFF,-,TRBJ2-2,TRBV24-1
CASSLPGRTNTGELFF,TRBD2,TRBJ2-2,TRBV7-8
CASLSTRGINTQYF,-,TRBJ2-3,TRBV7-9
CASTSGRAYEQYF,TRBD2,TRBJ2-7,TRBV6-5
CASSSGFGTEAFF,-,TRBJ1-1,TRBV7-2
CATSRHVGAGTGELFF,-,TRBJ2-2,TRBV15
CASSYHTGTSGNEQFF,TRBD2,TRBJ2-1,TRBV6-5
CASSLAGTQETQYF,-,TRBJ2-5,TRBV5-4
CASSPRTGGLDEQFF,TRBD1,TRBJ2-1,TRBV27
CASSLSGEGTQYF,-,TRBJ2-5,TRBV12-3/TRBV12-4
CASSVGIGDLTGELFF,-,TRBJ2-2,TRBV9
CASSQGTGDNQPQHF,TRBD1,TRBJ1-5,TRBV19
CATSDSEGGFATGELFF,-,TRBJ2-2,TRBV24-1
CASRGSDTSSPLHF,-,TRBJ1-6,TRBV6-6
CASSPAGASNTEAFF,-,TRBJ1-1,TRBV4-3
CASRPATGANVLTF,-,TRBJ2-6,TRBV28
CASSPSTSTADTQYF,-,TRBJ2-3,TRBV5-1
CASSFQGVGTDTQYF,-,TRBJ2-3,TRBV27
CASSSRPGQGRLSNEQFF,TRBD1,TRBJ2-1,TRBV9
CASSVDNGNTIYF,-,TRBJ1-3,TRBV9
CASSLITGDTEAFF,-,TRBJ1-1,TRBV7-9
CASSLGLARETQYF,TRBD2,TRBJ2-5,TRBV5-5
CASSPPGGGTEAFF,-,TRBJ1-1,TRBV9
CASSPRAMWNQPQHF,-,TRBJ1-5,TRBV6-5
CASSLRMTGGHEKLFF,TRBD1,TRBJ1-4,TRBV5-6
CASSPGTATDTQYF,-,TRBJ2-3,TRBV7-2
CASSRTSGRGGTGELFF,TRBD2,TRBJ2-2,TRBV4-1
CATSRVTQETQYF,-,TRBJ2-5,TRBV15
CASSLGLAGSYEQYF,TRBD2,TRBJ2-7,TRBV5-1
CASSLTGTTDTQYF,-,TRBJ2-3,TRBV7-8
CASSQGRTSGTADTQYF,TRBD2,TRBJ2-3,TRBV3-1/TRBV3-2
CASSPMETEAFF,-,TRBJ1-1,TRBV18
CSASSQAEQYF,-,TRBJ2-7,TRBV20-1
CASSPNTGGTDGELFF,TRBD1,TRBJ2-2,TRBV18
CASSLVGYEQYF,-,TRBJ2-7,TRBV28
CSASLYNEQFF,-,TRBJ2-1,TRBV20-1
CATSDPRDPGNTIYF,-,TRBJ1-3,TRBV24-1
CASSLVRGIGYTF,-,TRBJ1-2,TRBV11-2
CASSPRDYTYEQYF,TRBD2,TRBJ2-7,TRBV9
CASGTLVDYGYTF,-,TRBJ1-2,TRBV28
CASTYGPGAQNNEQFF,-,TRBJ2-1,TRBV6-6
CASGNNEQFF,-,TRBJ2-1,TRBV6-5
CASSLGFSYEQYF,-,TRBJ2-7,TRBV7-9
CASSEGQDSNQPQHF,-,TRBJ1-5,TRBV2
CATSRLVMLGTQYF,-,TRBJ2-5,TRBV15
CASSRTGERNTEAFF,TRBD1,TRBJ1-1,TRBV2
CASSPGTSVSYNEQFF,TRBD2,TRBJ2-1,TRBV2
CASSLVLGTSYNEQFF,-,TRBJ2-1,TRBV13